Each of the 29 T cell receptor beta chains below was sequenced from the same sample in a study of blood T cells in healthy people across ages. Combining a sample-barcoded 5' primer with a J-beta primer mix, a second PCR ran for about 6 to 12 cycles. A single record per CDR3 protein comes from TCRdb applying MiXCR to the 5' RACE reads. The repertoire holds 700,000 to 800,000 distinct CDR3 sequences, with approximately 39% as singletons. Sequenced: blood. These receptors were obtained from a woman aged 55-70 years in good health.

This clonotype was counted only a few times. The rearrangement joins TRBV20-1 to TRBJ2-3; perhaps TRBD1 as D (6 bases). This CDR3 spans 15 amino acids. Deletions cut 0 bases from V and 0 bases from J, with 10 bases between. The germline V gene has CDR1 DFQATT and CDR2 SNEGSKA (reference sequence). CDR3 region: CSAREQGWSTDTQYF. The CDR3 DNA reads TGCAGTGCTAGAGAACAGGGATGGAGCACAGATACGCAGTATTTT.

This chain joins TRBV11-2 and TRBJ2-1; D is ambiguous. V lost 1 base to trimming and J lost 10 bases, with 14 bases between them. CDR1 is SGHAT and CDR2 is FQNNGV in the germline V gene. The CDR3 spans 14 residues. CDR3 loop: CASSLVISEGEQFF. The CDR3 nucleotides read TGTGCCAGCAGCTTAGTTATATCGGAAGGCGAGCAGTTCTTC.

Many counts were recorded for this clonotype. The chain joins TRBV29-1 to TRBJ2-1; D is possibly TRBD2 (5 bases). The germline V and J ends were trimmed by 5 bases and 1 base, with 12 bases remaining between them. This CDR3 spans 14 amino acids. CDR1 SQVTM and CDR2 ANQGSEA come from the germline V gene. The CDR3 loop reads CSVRLSGSYNEQFF. As DNA, the CDR3 is TGCAGCGTTAGACTGAGCGGTTCCTACAATGAGCAGTTCTTC.

This clonotype has only a few counts. The CDR3 sequence is CASSHDTSGSSEQYF. CDR3 sequence (DNA): TGTGCCAGCAGCCATGATACTAGCGGGAGCAGTGAGCAGTACTTC. This chain joins TRBV7-3 and TRBJ2-5; TRBD2 aligns across 11 bases. Per the germline V gene, CDR1 is SGHTA and CDR2 is FQGTGA. The CDR3 has 15 residues. The J segment lost 11 bases and the V segment lost 5 bases, leaving 13 bases of the junction unmatched. The full variable domain, with the rest looked up from reference TRBV7-3 and TRBJ2-5, is GAGVSQTPSNKVTEKGKYVELRCDPISGHTALYWYRQSLGQGPEFLIYFQGTGAADDSGLPNDRFFAVRPEGSVSTLKIQRTERGDSAVYLCASSHDTSGSSEQYFGPGTRLLVL.

The genes are TRBV9 and TRBJ2-3; 8 nucleotides align to TRBD2. The V gene end was trimmed by 4 bases and the J gene end by 6 bases; junction bases not matched to a gene: 7. The CDR3 totals 14 residues. Germline loops: CDR1 SGDLS, CDR2 YYNGEE. The CDR3 region has the DNA TGTGCCAGCAGCAGCGGGAGCCCGCCGGATACGCAGTATTTT. This translates into CASSSGSPPDTQYF.

The chain couples TRBV29-1 to TRBJ2-7, with D perhaps matching TRBD2 (6 bases). Trimming pared 5 bases from V and 3 bases from J, leaving 11 bases between. The V gene's germline CDR1 is SQVTM and CDR2 ANQGSEA. The CDR3 runs 12 residues. CDR3 nucleotide sequence: TGCAGCGTTTGGGGGGTGGGCTACGAGCAGTACTTC. It yields the protein CSVWGVGYEQYF.

With respect to this clonotype: A clone one base away is much larger, so this may be a read error. The chain carries TRBV4-3 and TRBJ2-1, with D perhaps matching TRBD2 (5 bases). Looked up from germline, CDR1 is LGHNA and CDR2 is YSLEER. This CDR3 region has 15 residues. The V and J ends lost 0 bases and 10 bases respectively, with 16 bases between them. CDR3 sequence (DNA): TGCGCCAGCAGCCAAGATCTTTTCGGGGTGGGGGAGCAGTTCTTC. It yields the protein CASSQDLFGVGEQFF.

Of note for this clonotype: This could be a read error, since a much larger clone is one nucleotide away. J is TRBJ2-6 and V is TRBV29-1; D uncertain. The germline CDR1 and CDR2 sequences are SQVTM and ANQGSEA. The CDR3 consists of 15 residues. V lost 1 base and J 4 bases, leaving 11 bases between the germline ends. In nucleotides, the CDR3 is TGCAGCGTTGAAGTCCAGCCGGCAGGGGCCAACGTCCTGACTTTC. Protein sequence: CSVEVQPAGANVLTF.

On this clonotype: A much larger clonotype is one base distant, so this may be a read error. V usage is TRBV7-2 and J usage is TRBJ2-1; possible D gene TRBD1, 6 bases. The CDR3 loop spans 14 amino acids. Trimming cost V 0 bases and J 8 bases, with 11 bases left between them. Per germline, CDR1 SGHTA and CDR2 FQGNSA. The CDR3 region has the DNA TGTGCCAGCAGCTTAGCCCCTGGGGGCGATGAGCAGTTCTTC. Translation gives CASSLAPGGDEQFF.

The chain is built from TRBV29-1 and TRBJ2-3; a possible D gene is TRBD2 (6 bases). Germline CDR1 SQVTM, CDR2 ANQGSEA. Trimming took 4 bases from V and 4 from J, leaving 9 bases between them. The CDR3 extends over 12 amino acids. In nucleotides, the CDR3 is TGCAGCGTTGTCGGGAGACCAGATACGCAGTATTTT. Protein sequence: CSVVGRPDTQYF.

This chain joins TRBV3-1 and TRBJ2-7; D is uncertain. The ends were cut back, 0 bases at V and 0 bases at J, with 12 bases in the middle. CDR1 LGHDT and CDR2 YNNKEL come from the germline V gene (reference sequence). This CDR3 spans 16 amino acids. The CDR3 DNA follows: TGTGCCAGCAGCCAAGATCCGGGCTCAAACTCCTACGAGCAGTACTTC. Translation gives CASSQDPGSNSYEQYF.

The table lists this clonotype with a few counts. The chain links TRBV12-5 to TRBJ2-3; 13 nucleotides line up with TRBD2. CDR3 size: 13 residues. The trim removed 6 bases at V and 6 bases at J, leaving 0 bases unmatched. Germline V CDR1 and CDR2: LGHNT, FRNRAP. DNA of the CDR3: TGTGCTAGTGGACTAGCGGGGGGGGATACGCAGTATTTT. It codes for CASGLAGGDTQYF.

As concerns this clonotype: A much larger clone is a single base away; this may be a read error. The V and J genes are TRBV12-3 or TRBV12-4 and TRBJ2-7; D might be TRBD2 (7 bases). The V and J ends lost 3 bases and 0 bases respectively, with 12 bases between them. The CDR3 totals 15 residues. The CDR3 coding sequence is TGTGCCAGCAGTTTTAGGGGGGGCCTCTCCTACGAGCAGTACTTC. It translates to CASSFRGGLSYEQYF.

V gene TRBV15 combines with J gene TRBJ2-1; D perhaps matches TRBD2 (5 bases). Looked up from germline, CDR1 is LNHNV and CDR2 is YYDKDF (reference sequence). V was trimmed by 2 bases and J by 6 bases, leaving 14 bases between them. This CDR3 contains 15 residues. The CDR3 is CATSRKGLRGNEQFF. CDR3 nucleotides: TGTGCCACCAGCAGAAAAGGACTGCGTGGCAATGAGCAGTTCTTC.

The rearrangement joins TRBV5-1 to TRBJ1-6; a weak D match, TRBD1 (5 bases). The germline gives CDR1 SGHRS, CDR2 YFSETQ. This CDR3 has 17 residues. The germline V and J ends were trimmed by 0 bases and 6 bases, with 16 bases remaining between them. CDR3 coding DNA: TGCGCCAGCAGCTTGGCTTCGGGGACGCTGGCTAATTCACCCCTCCACTTT. It translates to CASSLASGTLANSPLHF.

This clonotype has just a few counts. The rearrangement links TRBV15 to TRBJ1-1; D remains unclear. The CDR3 is 13 residues long. Deletions cut 0 bases from V and 8 bases from J, with 10 bases between. CDR1 is LNHNV and CDR2 is YYDKDF in the germline V gene (reference sequence). CDR3 sequence: CATSRDMREEAFF. CDR3 nucleotide sequence: TGTGCCACCAGCAGAGATATGAGGGAGGAAGCTTTCTTT.

The V call is TRBV10-3, the J call TRBJ1-2; D possibly corresponds to TRBD1 (5 bases). Germline V CDR1 and CDR2: ENHRY, SYGVKD. V was cut by 0 bases and J by 0 bases, with 8 bases left in between. CDR3 length: 15 residues. The CDR3: CAISESTGANYGYTF. In DNA form, the CDR3 reads TGTGCCATCAGTGAGTCCACAGGAGCTAACTATGGCTACACCTTC.

This sequence joins TRBV11-2 and TRBJ1-4, with 7 bases identical to TRBD1. The CDR3 is 18 amino acids. Trimming at V came to 5 bases and at J to 8 bases, leaving 20 bases not matched to a gene. CDR1 and CDR2 from the germline V gene are SGHAT and FQNNGV. The DNA for the CDR3 is TGTGCCAGCAGCCCGTGGGGGGGACAGAGAAGCCTAGCGGAAAAACTGTTTTTT. It is translated as CASSPWGGQRSLAEKLFF.

A note on this clonotype: One base away lies a much larger clone, so this may be a sequencing read error. The gene calls are TRBV10-3 and TRBJ2-1; 7 positions agree with TRBD2. Germline V CDR1 and CDR2: ENHRY, SYGVKD. The CDR3 loop spans 14 amino acids. The junction had 13 bases not matched to a gene; V was cut back by 4 bases and J by 13 bases. CDR3 nucleotides: TGTGCCATCAGTGCGGCGGGAGCTCGAGAGACCCAGTTCTTC. This translates into CAISAAGARETQFF.

The chain couples TRBV27 to TRBJ2-2; 8 bases align to TRBD1. Per germline, CDR1 MNHEY and CDR2 SMNVEV (reference sequence). The length of the CDR3 is 16 residues. Trimming took 5 bases from V and 6 from J; bases not matched to a gene: 11. In DNA form, the CDR3 reads TGTGCCAGCAGTGCGACCACCTCACAGGGGGCCGGGGAGCTGTTTTTT. Translated, it gives CASSATTSQGAGELFF.

The rearrangement joins TRBV20-1 to TRBJ2-3, with TRBD2 identical over 11 bases. This CDR3 comprises 15 residues. With 5 bases clipped from V and 1 base from J, the junction kept 5 bases outside the gene matches. Germline-derived CDR1 and CDR2 are DFQATT and SNEGSKA (reference sequence). The CDR3, as DNA: TGCAGTGCTCGACGGACTAGCGGGCGCACAGATACGCAGTATTTT. This encodes CSARRTSGRTDTQYF.

This clonotype was detected a few times. The genes are TRBV3-1 and TRBJ1-4; no reliable D call. Germline V lookup: CDR1 LGHDT, CDR2 YNNKEL (reference sequence). This CDR3 is built from 12 residues. With 0 bases removed from V and 8 bases from J, the gap between germline ends came to 4 bases. Here the CDR3 DNA reads TGTGCCAGCAGCCAAGATGGCGAAAAACTGTTTTTT. Translating gives CASSQDGEKLFF.

The chain recombines TRBV9 with TRBJ2-5, with 7 nucleotides matching TRBD1. Germline V gene sequence: CDR1 SGDLS, CDR2 YYNGEE. This CDR3 is 15 amino acids long. The V segment lost 3 bases and the J segment 2 bases; nucleotides outside the gene matches: 7. CDR3 coding DNA: TGTGCCAGCAGCGCCGCGACAGGGAAACAAGAGACCCAGTACTTC. Translating gives CASSAATGKQETQYF.

Only a few counts were recorded for this clonotype. The chain uses TRBV6-5 and TRBJ2-4, with 10 nucleotides matching TRBD1. Matching the DNA end better, TRBJ2-7 makes the J call doubtful. The CDR3 length is 14 residues. Germline V CDR1 and CDR2: MNHEY, SVGAGI. CDR3 sequence: CASSLRQGANEQYF. The CDR3 DNA is TGTGCCAGCAGTCTACGACAGGGGGCCAACGAGCAGTACTTC.

The chain links TRBV27 to TRBJ1-1, with no clear D. In germline, CDR1 is MNHEY, CDR2 SMNVEV (reference sequence). The CDR3 is 15 amino acids. The V end was cut by 2 bases, the J end by 4 bases, with 14 bases between. The CDR3 sequence: CASSLRIPVGTEAFF. In DNA, the CDR3 is TGTGCCAGCAGTTTAAGGATCCCAGTTGGCACTGAAGCTTTCTTT.

The chain uses TRBV3-1 and TRBJ1-2; 10 bases fit TRBD1. Germline lookup yields CDR1 LGHDT and CDR2 YNNKEL (reference sequence). The CDR3 length is 15 residues. Trimming at V came to 2 bases and at J to 6 bases, leaving 6 bases not matched to a gene. CDR3 DNA sequence: TGTGCCAGCAGCCAATCGATGACAGGGGGCGATGGCTACACCTTC. Translated: CASSQSMTGGDGYTF.

The V and J genes are TRBV4-3 and TRBJ1-2; D call uncertain. The CDR3 has 14 amino acids. CDR1 and CDR2 from the germline V gene are LGHNA and YSLEER. V was pared by 1 base and J by 2 bases, with 8 bases between. The CDR3: CASSQAASNYGYTF. Here the CDR3 DNA reads TGCGCCAGCAGCCAAGCGGCCAGCAACTATGGCTACACCTTC.

This clonotype was seen only once. The V gene is TRBV19, the J gene TRBJ1-5, with a tentative D call TRBD1 (6 bases). There are 16 residues in the CDR3. The V gene's germline CDR1 is LNHDA and CDR2 SQIVND (reference sequence). Trimming removed 3 bases at V and 0 bases at J, with 12 bases between. This CDR3 reads CASSIRAGDSNQPQHF. As DNA, the CDR3 is TGTGCCAGTAGTATCCGGGCAGGGGATAGCAATCAGCCCCAGCATTTT.

The V and J genes are TRBV6-2 or TRBV6-3 and TRBJ1-4; perhaps TRBD1 as D (5 bases). The CDR3 runs 14 residues. The germline V gene encodes CDR1 MNHEY and CDR2 SVGEGT. V lost 6 bases and J lost 4, with 12 bases in between. The CDR3 sequence is CASSTGTYNEKLFF. The CDR3 bases are TGTGCCAGCAGCACCGGGACCTATAATGAAAAACTGTTTTTT.